This TCR beta chain emerged from a study of blood T cell repertoires in COVID-19. In the study overall: Collection of acute and convalescent COVID-19 samples took place in the United States, Italy and Spain. T cells, B-cell-depleted T cells, or PBMCs supplied cDNA or gDNA.

Original processing notes: Using reference gene primer amplification, nucleated cell counts were estimated. TCRdb's table, derived via immunoSEQ multiplex PCR, lists solely in-frame clones and lacks some. That table is the source of V, J and clone size, and D and trimming were worked out from the DNA. The sample lists about 140,000 clones; about three quarters were seen once. Germline V gene data show CDR1 as GTSNPN and CDR2 as SVGIG (reference sequence). V lost 4 bases and J lost 10; bases outside the gene matches: 9. The CDR3 runs 12 residues. Sequenced: peripheral blood. The V call is TRBV30, the J call TRBJ1-1; 7 bases map to TRBD1. The TCR sequence derives from a man older than 75 with acute or convalescent COVID-19. The CDR3, as DNA: TGTGCCTGGATTCAAGGGGGCCCGCGAGCTTTCTTT. It yields the protein CAWIQGGPRAFF. The variable domain in full, with the rest retrieved from reference TRBV30 and TRBJ1-1, is SQTIHQWPATLVQPVGSPLSLECTVEGTSNPNLYWYRQAAGRGLQLLFYSVGIGQISSEVPQNLSASRPQDRQFILSSKKLLLSDSGFYLCAWIQGGPRAFFGQGTRLTVV.